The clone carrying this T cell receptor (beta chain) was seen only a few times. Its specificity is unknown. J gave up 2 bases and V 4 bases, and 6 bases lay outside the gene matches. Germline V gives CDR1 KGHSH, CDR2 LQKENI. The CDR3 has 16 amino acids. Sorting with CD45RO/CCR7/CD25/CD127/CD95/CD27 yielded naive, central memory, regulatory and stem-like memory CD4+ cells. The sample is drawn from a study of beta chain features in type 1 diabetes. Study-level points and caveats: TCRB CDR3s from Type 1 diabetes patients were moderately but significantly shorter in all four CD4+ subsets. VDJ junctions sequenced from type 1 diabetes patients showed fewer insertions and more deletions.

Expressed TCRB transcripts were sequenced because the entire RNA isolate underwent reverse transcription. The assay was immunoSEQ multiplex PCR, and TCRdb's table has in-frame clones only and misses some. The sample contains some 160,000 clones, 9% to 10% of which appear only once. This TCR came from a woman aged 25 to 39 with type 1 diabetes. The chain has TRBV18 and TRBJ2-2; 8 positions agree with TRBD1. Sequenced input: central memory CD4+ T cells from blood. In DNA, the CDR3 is TGTGCCAGCTCACTGCGGACAGGGATCAACACCGGGGAGCTGTTTTTT. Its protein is CASSLRTGINTGELFF.